Below, one T cell receptor (beta chain) is given with its context. Its specificity is not known. V was shortened by 3 bases and J by 5 bases, with 14 bases between the two germline ends. CDR3 size: 14 residues. The authors prepared the TCRbeta library with unique molecular identifiers. TCRdb re-analysed the PCR reads in MiXCR, keeping a single row per CDR3 protein. This table has approximately 1,000,000 distinct CDR3 sequences, roughly 29% appearing once. This record belongs to a study of T-cell reconstitution after alpha-beta-depleted transplantation in children. Broader study findings: Several hundred expanded graft clones reportedly supplied alpha-beta T cells about two months after transplant. From newly produced T cells came most of the T-cell counts and diversity one year after transplant.

The sequencing here drew on PBMCs, mostly from graft donor cells, taken 360 days after TCRalphabeta/CD19-depleted stem cell transplant. The chain carries TRBV12-3 or TRBV12-4 and TRBJ2-7; tentative D call: TRBD1 (6 bases). This TCR derives from a boy under two years old who had a stem cell transplant for SCID, so the T cells may come from the graft donor. The CDR3 DNA is TGTGCCAGCAGTTTCGGGACACCCCTCGACGAGCAGTACTTC. Residues: CASSFGTPLDEQYF.